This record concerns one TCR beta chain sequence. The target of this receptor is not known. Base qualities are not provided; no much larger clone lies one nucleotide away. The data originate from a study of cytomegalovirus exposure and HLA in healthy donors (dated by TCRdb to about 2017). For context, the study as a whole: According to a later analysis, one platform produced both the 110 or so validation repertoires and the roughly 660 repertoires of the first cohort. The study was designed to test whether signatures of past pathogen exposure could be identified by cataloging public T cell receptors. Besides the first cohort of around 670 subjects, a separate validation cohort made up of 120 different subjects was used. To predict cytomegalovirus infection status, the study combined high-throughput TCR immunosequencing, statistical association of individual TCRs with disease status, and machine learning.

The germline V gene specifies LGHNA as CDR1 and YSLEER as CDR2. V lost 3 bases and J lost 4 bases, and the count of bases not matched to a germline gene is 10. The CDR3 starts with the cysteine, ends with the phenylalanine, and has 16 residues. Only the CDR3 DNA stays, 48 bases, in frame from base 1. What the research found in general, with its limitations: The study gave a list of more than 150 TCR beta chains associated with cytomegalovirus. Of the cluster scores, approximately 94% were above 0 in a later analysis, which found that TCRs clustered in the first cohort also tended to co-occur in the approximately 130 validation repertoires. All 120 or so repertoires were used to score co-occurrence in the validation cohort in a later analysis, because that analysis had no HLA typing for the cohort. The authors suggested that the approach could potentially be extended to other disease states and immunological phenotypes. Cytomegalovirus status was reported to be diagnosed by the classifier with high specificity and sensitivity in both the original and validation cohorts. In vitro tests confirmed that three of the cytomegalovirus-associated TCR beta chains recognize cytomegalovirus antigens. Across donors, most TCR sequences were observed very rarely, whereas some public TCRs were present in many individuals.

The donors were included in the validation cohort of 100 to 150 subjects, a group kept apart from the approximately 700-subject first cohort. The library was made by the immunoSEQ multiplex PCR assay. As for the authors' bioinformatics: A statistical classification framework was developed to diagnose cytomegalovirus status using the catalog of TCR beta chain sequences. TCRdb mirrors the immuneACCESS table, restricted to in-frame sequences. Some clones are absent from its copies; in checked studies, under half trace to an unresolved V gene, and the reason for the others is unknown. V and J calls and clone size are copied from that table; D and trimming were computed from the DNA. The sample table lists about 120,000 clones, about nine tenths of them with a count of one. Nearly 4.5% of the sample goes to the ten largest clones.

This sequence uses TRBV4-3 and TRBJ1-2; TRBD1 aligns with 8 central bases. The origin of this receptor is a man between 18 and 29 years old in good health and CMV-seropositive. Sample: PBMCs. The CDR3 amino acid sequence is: CASSHDSGTGRYGYTF. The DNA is TGCGCCAGCAGCCATGACTCCGGGACAGGACGCTATGGCTACACCTTC.